These T cell receptor beta chains were read from a single sample in a study of control samples from healthy donors and cancer patients. Clones were read by immunoSEQ multiplex PCR, and TCRdb kept only the in-frame ones, dropping some. The table includes about 100,000 clones, roughly 92% detected once. Specimen: blood. The receptor source for this set is a human donor in good health. The donor label of this sample is uncertain. Both conserved end residues are part of each CDR3. Fields, in order: D gene, clone size, V gene, J gene, CDR3 DNA, CDR3 protein. The D gene is left open where the match is weak. Clone sizes are given selectively: once, few, many, or a class where the clone is expanded.

>TRBD1|.|TRBV19|TRBJ1-2
TGTGCCAGTGAGGACAGGGGCTTGAACTATGGCTACACCTTC
CASEDRGLNYGYTF
>TRBD1|.|TRBV27|TRBJ1-2
TGTGCCAGCAGTTTTAGGTGGCAGGGGGATGGCTACACCTTC
CASSFRWQGDGYTF
>.|.|TRBV30|TRBJ1-2
TGTGCCTGGAGTTTGTGGACCACTGGCTACACCTTC
CAWSLWTTGYTF
>.|.|TRBV19|TRBJ2-6
TGTGCCAGTAGTATAGGGGGATCTGGGGCCAACGTCCTGACTTTC
CASSIGGSGANVLTF
>.|few|TRBV7-2|TRBJ1-1
TGTGCCAGCAGCTACCCCCTCACTGAAGCTTTCTTT
CASSYPLTEAFF
>TRBD1|.|TRBV18|TRBJ1-2
TGTGCCAGCTCACCGGGGGGACAGGGCTTTGGCTACACCTTC
CASSPGGQGFGYTF
>.|.|TRBV5-1|TRBJ2-3
TGCGCCAGCAGCCCTATGACAGTCACAGATACGCAGTATTTT
CASSPMTVTDTQYF
>.|once|TRBV19|TRBJ1-1
TGTGCCACCCGGGACCGTCTCACTGAAGCTTTCTTT
CATRDRLTEAFF
>TRBD1|.|TRBV18|TRBJ1-5
TGTGCCAGCTCACTCTCACAGGGGACGGGACAGCCCCAGCATTTT
CASSLSQGTGQPQHF
>.|.|TRBV5-1|TRBJ2-3
TGCGCCAGCAGCTTGGAGGGGTCAGGGGCCCCGAATACGCAGTATTTT
CASSLEGSGAPNTQYF
>.|.|TRBV18|TRBJ1-4
TGTGCCAGCTCACCAAGCCCGGGGGCAGGAAATGAAAAACTGTTTTTT
CASSPSPGAGNEKLFF
>TRBD1|.|TRBV5-1|TRBJ2-7
TGCGCCAGCAGCTTGGACAGGGGTGGGTACGAGCAGTACTTC
CASSLDRGGYEQYF
>.|once|TRBV7-2|TRBJ2-2
TGTGCCAGCAGCGCATCCCCGACGGGGGTCGGGGGGCTGTTTTTT
CASSASPTGVGGLFF
>.|once|TRBV2|TRBJ2-2
TGTGCCAGCAGTCTGACGAACACCGGGGAGCTGTTTTTT
CASSLTNTGELFF
>.|.|TRBV3-1/TRBV3-2|TRBJ1-2
TGTGCCAGCAGCCAAGGGATGGGGGGTTCGAGCAACTATGGCTACACCTTC
CASSQGMGGSSNYGYTF
>TRBD1|.|TRBV27|TRBJ2-1
TGTGCCAGCAGTTGGGACAGGGGGCTCAACAATGAGCAGTTCTTC
CASSWDRGLNNEQFF
>.|.|TRBV5-1|TRBJ1-2
TGCGCCAGCAGCTCGGATGTTGGGGTTGGGGGCTATGGCTACACCTTC
CASSSDVGVGGYGYTF
>TRBD1|.|TRBV4-1|TRBJ1-4
TGCGCCAGCAGCCAAGCCTGGGGACAGATTAATGAAAAACTGTTTTTT
CASSQAWGQINEKLFF
>.|.|TRBV18|TRBJ1-5
TGTGCCAGCGCTGCCTCAGTAGGGATGGGCAATCAGCCCCAGCATTTT
CASAASVGMGNQPQHF
>.|.|TRBV23-1|TRBJ1-1
TGCGCCAGCACCTACAGGTGGCGGAACACTGAAGCTTTCTTT
CASTYRWRNTEAFF
>.|.|TRBV24-1|TRBJ2-1
TGTGCCACCACCCGCGCTCTGGCAGGCAATGAGCAGTTCTTC
CATTRALAGNEQFF
>.|.|TRBV27|TRBJ2-1
TGTGCCAGCAGTTTATCTCCAGGGACCTACAATGAGCAGTTCTTC
CASSLSPGTYNEQFF
>.|.|TRBV27|TRBJ1-1
TGTGCCAGCAGTTTCTACCAGAACACTGAAGCTTTCTTT
CASSFYQNTEAFF
>.|.|TRBV18|TRBJ2-1
TGTGCCAGCTCAGCTCAACGGCGTGAGCAGTTCTTC
CASSAQRREQFF
>.|.|TRBV7-8|TRBJ1-1
TGTGCCAGCAGCTTAACCCGTTTGAAGTCTCTGGGAGAGAACACTGAAGCTTTCTTT
CASSLTRLKSLGENTEAFF
>TRBD1|.|TRBV27|TRBJ1-2
TGTGCCAGCAAAAAAGGACAGGGCCTGGTGGATGGCTACACCTTC
CASKKGQGLVDGYTF
>TRBD2|.|TRBV7-2|TRBJ2-2
TGTGCCAGCAGCCTCGCGGGGGGGAACACCGGGGAGCTGTTTTTT
CASSLAGGNTGELFF
>.|.|TRBV5-8|TRBJ2-1
TGTGCCAGCAGCCCCTTCCACAATGAGCAGTTCTTC
CASSPFHNEQFF
>.|.|TRBV3-1/TRBV3-2|TRBJ1-5
TGTGCCAGCAGCCAAGAAGGACGGTTTGCCTCTAGCAATCAGCCCCAGCATTTT
CASSQEGRFASSNQPQHF
>.|.|TRBV6-5|TRBJ1-5
TGTGCCAGCAGTAACGGACCTGCGCAGCCCCAGCATTTT
CASSNGPAQPQHF
>.|.|TRBV5-4|TRBJ1-1
TGTGCCAGCAGCTTTTGGAACACTGAAGCTTTCTTT
CASSFWNTEAFF
>.|.|TRBV9|TRBJ1-5
TGTGCCAACCACCGTGCCAGCAGCGTAGGGCGGAGATTGGGGTTGGAAAATCAGCCCCAGCATTTT
CANHRASSVGRRLGLENQPQHF
>.|.|TRBV4-1|TRBJ1-6
TGCGCCAGCAGCCAAGTGATACAGGATTCACCCCTCCACTTT
CASSQVIQDSPLHF
>.|.|TRBV5-1|TRBJ2-2
TGCGCCAGCAGCCGGGACCCGAACACCGGGGAGCTGTTTTTT
CASSRDPNTGELFF
>.|.|TRBV28|TRBJ2-4
TGTGCCAGCAGTTTAGGACCCGGGTCGGGCCGGGGCAAAAACATTCAGTACTTC
CASSLGPGSGRGKNIQYF
>.|.|TRBV5-4|TRBJ1-4
TGTGCCAGCAGCCCAAATGGGGGTGCCAATGAAAAACTGTTTTTT
CASSPNGGANEKLFF
>.|.|TRBV19|TRBJ1-4
TGTGCCAGTAGCCTTACAGGGTGGGGAATGAATGAAAAACTGTTTTTT
CASSLTGWGMNEKLFF
>TRBD1|once|TRBV3-1/TRBV3-2|TRBJ2-1
TGTGCCAGCAGCCACCACGGACAGGGAAAGGCGAATGAGCAGTTCTTC
CASSHHGQGKANEQFF
>TRBD1|.|TRBV4-1|TRBJ1-5
TGCGCCAGCAGCCAAGATGGGGGACAGGTAGGGAATCAGCCCCAGCATTTT
CASSQDGGQVGNQPQHF
>.|.|TRBV10-3|TRBJ1-1
TGTGCCACCGATGAAACCGGGACATCATACACTGAAGCTTTCTTT
CATDETGTSYTEAFF
>TRBD1|.|TRBV6-5|TRBJ1-2
TGTGCCAGCAGAACAGGGGGAACTAACTATGGCTACACCTTC
CASRTGGTNYGYTF
>.|.|TRBV3-1/TRBV3-2|TRBJ2-5
TGTGCCAGCAGCCTCTCCGGCCCAGGGGTGGGGGAGACCCAGTACTTC
CASSLSGPGVGETQYF
>.|.|TRBV6-6|TRBJ1-4
TGTGCCAGCAGTCGGTCCCCGATCCTCGCAACTAATGAAAAACTGTTTTTT
CASSRSPILATNEKLFF
>.|.|TRBV6-2/TRBV6-3|TRBJ1-2
TGTGCCAGCAGTGACCCGGGACATAACTATGGCTACACCTTC
CASSDPGHNYGYTF
>.|.|TRBV7-6|TRBJ1-1
TGTGCCAGCAGCTTAGTCGGGGAGGAAGCTTTCTTT
CASSLVGEEAFF
>.|.|TRBV7-9|TRBJ2-4
TGTGCCAGCAGCGGCGCACAAAACAAAAACATTCAGTACTTC
CASSGAQNKNIQYF
>TRBD1|few|TRBV18|TRBJ1-2
TGTGCCAGCTCCCCGGACAGGGGAGGGTATGGCTACACCTTC
CASSPDRGGYGYTF